One and the same sample provided the 7 T cell receptor beta chains below, sequenced in a study of blood T cell repertoires in COVID-19. Generated by immunoSEQ multiplex PCR, the TCRdb table keeps only in-frame clones and is missing some. The sample contains about 150,000 clones, around 80% of which appear only once. Material: PBMCs or T cells enriched from blood (not recorded which). The receptors here all came from a man over 45 who had recovered from COVID-19.

The rearrangement joins TRBV5-8 to TRBJ2-7, with TRBD1 matching 7 bases. V gave up 7 bases and J gave up 2 bases; unmatched junction bases: 9. Germline V gene sequence: CDR1 SGHTS, CDR2 YDEGEE. This CDR3 region has 14 residues. The CDR3: CASGRGQATYEQYF. Written as DNA, the CDR3 is TGTGCCAGCGGACGAGGACAGGCAACCTACGAGCAGTACTTC.

This sequence joins TRBV9 and TRBJ1-2; D call uncertain. The germline CDR1 and CDR2 sequences are SGDLS and YYNGEE. This CDR3 spans 14 amino acids. V lost 2 bases and J 4 bases, leaving 12 bases between the germline ends. CDR3 sequence: CASSVTPGVYGYTF. The CDR3 DNA reads TGTGCCAGCAGCGTGACCCCCGGGGTCTATGGCTACACCTTC. Together with reference TRBV9 and TRBJ1-2, the CDR3 gives the full variable domain: DSGVTQTPKHLITATGQRVTLRCSPRSGDLSVYWYQQSLDQGLQFLIQYYNGEERAKGNILERFSAQQFPDLHSELNLSSLELGDSALYFCASSVTPGVYGYTFGSGTRLTVV.

The rearrangement links TRBV6-5 to TRBJ2-7; the D is unclear. This CDR3 spans 12 amino acids. V was cut by 6 bases and J by 5 bases, with 11 bases left in between. CDR1 and CDR2 from the germline V gene are MNHEY and SVGAGI. CDR3 loop: CASSPEPHEQYF. Here the CDR3 DNA reads TGTGCCAGCAGCCCCGAGCCTCACGAGCAGTACTTC.

The chain recombines TRBV29-1 with TRBJ2-7, with a tentative D call TRBD2 (5 bases). The CDR3 contains 12 residues. Trimming took off 5 bases at V and 2 bases at J, with 10 bases between the two ends. The germline gives CDR1 SQVTM, CDR2 ANQGSEA. CDR3 loop: CSVMGETYEQYF. In DNA form, the CDR3 reads TGCAGCGTTATGGGAGAAACCTACGAGCAGTACTTC.

The gene calls are TRBV6-1 and TRBJ1-6; tentative D call: TRBD1 (6 bases). Germline values: CDR1 MNHNS, CDR2 SASEGT. This CDR3 contains 14 residues. The germline V and J ends were trimmed by 3 bases and 9 bases, with 12 bases remaining between them. The CDR3 bases are TGTGCCAGCAGTGAGCCAGGGGTGGTTTCACCCCTCCACTTT. This encodes CASSEPGVVSPLHF.

This clone was seen a single time. The rearrangement links TRBV18 to TRBJ2-3, with unresolved D. V was trimmed by 3 bases and J by 0 bases, leaving 13 bases between them. Germline CDR1 is KGHSH and CDR2 is LQKENI. The CDR3 totals 16 residues. The DNA for the CDR3 is TGTGCCAGCTCACCTATGACTTCTGTAAGCACAGATACGCAGTATTTT. It codes for CASSPMTSVSTDTQYF.

The chain has TRBV29-1 and TRBJ2-7; TRBD2 matches at 7 bases. From germline, CDR1 is SQVTM and CDR2 ANQGSEA. V lost 2 bases to trimming and J lost 1 base; unmatched junction nucleotides: 2. The CDR3 is 13 amino acids. CDR3: CSVELADSYEQYF. CDR3 DNA: TGCAGCGTTGAACTAGCGGATTCCTACGAGCAGTACTTC.